This is a list of T cell receptor beta chains from one sample in a study of blood T cell repertoires in COVID-19. Measured with immunoSEQ multiplex PCR; TCRdb has only the in-frame clones, and not every one. The sample lists a few hundred thousand clones, around 91% occurring once. The sample consisted of PBMCs or T cells enriched from blood (not recorded which). The receptors derive from a middle-aged woman who had recovered from COVID-19. Both conserved end residues are part of each CDR3. A D gene is named only where the DNA matches it firmly. A clone size is listed for some rows: how often the clone was seen (once, few, many), or a class if it is expanded.

.	TRBV11-2	TRBD1	TRBJ2-1	CASSLTGQGAGKGNEQFF	TGTGCCAGCAGCTTAACCGGACAGGGGGCGGGTAAGGGCAATGAGCAGTTCTTC
.	TRBV3-1/TRBV3-2	TRBD2	TRBJ2-1	CASSQTGTSLQNEQFF	TGTGCCAGCAGCCAAACAGGGACTAGCCTCCAAAATGAGCAGTTCTTC
.	TRBV5-1	TRBD2	TRBJ2-1	CASSDGWGGFYNEQFF	TGCGCCAGCAGCGACGGCTGGGGGGGATTTTACAATGAGCAGTTCTTC
.	TRBV7-2	.	TRBJ1-2	CASSLVGTGDYGYTF	TGTGCCAGCAGCTTAGTGGGGACTGGCGACTATGGCTACACCTTC
.	TRBV3-1/TRBV3-2	TRBD1	TRBJ1-1	CASSQGQEAFF	TGTGCCAGCAGCCAGGGACAGGAAGCTTTCTTT
.	TRBV11-3	.	TRBJ1-2	CASSLNRFYGYTF	TGTGCCAGCAGCTTAAATCGGTTTTATGGCTACACCTTC
.	TRBV6-5	.	TRBJ2-5	CASRLTGRETQYF	TGTGCCAGCAGACTGACAGGTCGGGAGACCCAGTACTTC
.	TRBV3-1/TRBV3-2	TRBD2	TRBJ2-1	CASSQEGLAGLEQFF	TGTGCCAGCAGCCAAGAAGGGCTAGCGGGACTTGAGCAGTTCTTC
.	TRBV24-1	.	TRBJ1-2	CATSDFLGYTF	TGTGCCACCAGTGATTTCTTAGGCTACACCTTC
.	TRBV29-1	TRBD2	TRBJ2-1	CSVEWTSGGSSYNEQFF	TGCAGCGTTGAATGGACTAGCGGGGGGTCCTCCTACAATGAGCAGTTCTTC
.	TRBV3-1/TRBV3-2	TRBD2	TRBJ2-1	CASSRLSAGLALNEQFF	TGTGCCAGCAGCCGCTTATCCGCGGGACTAGCGCTCAATGAGCAGTTCTTC
.	TRBV28	.	TRBJ1-1	CAAGSWSEAFF	TGTGCAGCGGGAAGCTGGTCTGAAGCTTTCTTT
few	TRBV30	.	TRBJ1-5	CAWSVRGNQPQHF	TGTGCCTGGAGTGTACGGGGAAATCAGCCCCAGCATTTT
.	TRBV4-3	TRBD2	TRBJ2-3	CASSQEPASGSPDTQYF	TGCGCCAGCAGCCAAGAACCGGCTAGCGGGAGCCCAGATACGCAGTATTTT
.	TRBV25-1	.	TRBJ1-2	CASSDNPYGYTF	TGTGCCAGCAGTGACAATCCCTATGGCTACACCTTC
.	TRBV5-4	.	TRBJ2-2	CASSLDRYGELFF	TGTGCCAGCAGCTTGGACAGATACGGGGAGCTGTTTTTT
.	TRBV6-2/TRBV6-3	TRBD1	TRBJ2-2	CASSYSLDRGDTGELFF	TGTGCCAGCAGTTACTCATTAGACAGGGGGGACACCGGGGAGCTGTTTTTT
.	TRBV2	TRBD1	TRBJ1-1	CASTPRTGIAEAFF	TGTGCCAGCACCCCCAGGACAGGGATCGCTGAAGCTTTCTTT
once	TRBV28	TRBD1	TRBJ2-7	CASQGQGRYEQYF	TGTGCCAGCCAAGGACAGGGCCGTTACGAGCAGTACTTC
.	TRBV7-3	TRBD2	TRBJ2-3	CASSLIAPTFRLAGGRDTQYF	TGTGCCAGCAGCTTAATCGCCCCCACTTTCAGACTAGCGGGAGGTAGAGATACGCAGTATTTT
.	TRBV11-3	TRBD1	TRBJ1-5	CASSLYCGQGSNQPQHF	TGTGCCAGCAGCCTATACTGTGGACAGGGTAGCAATCAGCCCCAGCATTTT
.	TRBV25-1	.	TRBJ1-4	CASSEYPGEKLFF	TGTGCCAGCAGTGAATACCCAGGTGAAAAACTGTTTTTT
.	TRBV30	.	TRBJ2-5	CAWSQAKETQYF	TGTGCCTGGTCACAGGCTAAAGAGACCCAGTACTTC
.	TRBV18	.	TRBJ1-1	CASSPREGTEAFF	TGTGCCAGCTCACCCCGGGAGGGGACTGAAGCTTTCTTT
.	TRBV4-3	TRBD2	TRBJ2-3	CASSQDSTSGGGGTDTQYF	TGCGCCAGCAGCCAAGATTCAACTAGCGGGGGGGGTGGCACAGATACGCAGTATTTT
.	TRBV28	.	TRBJ1-2	CASSAAAYRVGGYTF	TGTGCCAGCAGTGCCGCCGCTTACAGGGTTGGTGGCTACACCTTC
.	TRBV28	.	TRBJ1-5	CASTILGGGNSNQPQHF	TGTGCCAGCACCATTTTGGGCGGAGGGAATAGCAATCAGCCCCAGCATTTT
.	TRBV11-3	.	TRBJ2-1	CASSPATTSSVEQFF	TGTGCCAGCAGCCCCGCCACCACTAGCTCGGTAGAGCAGTTCTTC
.	TRBV19	TRBD1	TRBJ1-1	CASSTPYTGAWNTEAFF	TGTGCCAGTAGTACCCCATACACAGGGGCCTGGAACACTGAAGCTTTCTTT
few	TRBV28	TRBD1	TRBJ1-4	CASSGTGGGNEKLFF	TGTGCCAGCAGCGGGACAGGGGGCGGGAATGAAAAACTGTTTTTT
.	TRBV11-1	TRBD1	TRBJ2-3	CASSLARGDTQYF	TGTGCCAGCAGCTTAGCCAGGGGGGATACGCAGTATTTT